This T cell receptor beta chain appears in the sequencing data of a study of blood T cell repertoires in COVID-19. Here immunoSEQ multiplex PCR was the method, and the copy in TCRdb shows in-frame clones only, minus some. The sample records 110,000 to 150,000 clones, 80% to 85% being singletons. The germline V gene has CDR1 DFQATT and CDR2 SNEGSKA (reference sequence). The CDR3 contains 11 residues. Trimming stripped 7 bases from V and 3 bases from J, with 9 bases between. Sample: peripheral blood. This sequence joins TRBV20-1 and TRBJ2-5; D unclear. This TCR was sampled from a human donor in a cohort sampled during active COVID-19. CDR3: CSVAEEETQYF. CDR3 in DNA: TGCAGTGTCGCAGAAGAAGAGACCCAGTACTTC.